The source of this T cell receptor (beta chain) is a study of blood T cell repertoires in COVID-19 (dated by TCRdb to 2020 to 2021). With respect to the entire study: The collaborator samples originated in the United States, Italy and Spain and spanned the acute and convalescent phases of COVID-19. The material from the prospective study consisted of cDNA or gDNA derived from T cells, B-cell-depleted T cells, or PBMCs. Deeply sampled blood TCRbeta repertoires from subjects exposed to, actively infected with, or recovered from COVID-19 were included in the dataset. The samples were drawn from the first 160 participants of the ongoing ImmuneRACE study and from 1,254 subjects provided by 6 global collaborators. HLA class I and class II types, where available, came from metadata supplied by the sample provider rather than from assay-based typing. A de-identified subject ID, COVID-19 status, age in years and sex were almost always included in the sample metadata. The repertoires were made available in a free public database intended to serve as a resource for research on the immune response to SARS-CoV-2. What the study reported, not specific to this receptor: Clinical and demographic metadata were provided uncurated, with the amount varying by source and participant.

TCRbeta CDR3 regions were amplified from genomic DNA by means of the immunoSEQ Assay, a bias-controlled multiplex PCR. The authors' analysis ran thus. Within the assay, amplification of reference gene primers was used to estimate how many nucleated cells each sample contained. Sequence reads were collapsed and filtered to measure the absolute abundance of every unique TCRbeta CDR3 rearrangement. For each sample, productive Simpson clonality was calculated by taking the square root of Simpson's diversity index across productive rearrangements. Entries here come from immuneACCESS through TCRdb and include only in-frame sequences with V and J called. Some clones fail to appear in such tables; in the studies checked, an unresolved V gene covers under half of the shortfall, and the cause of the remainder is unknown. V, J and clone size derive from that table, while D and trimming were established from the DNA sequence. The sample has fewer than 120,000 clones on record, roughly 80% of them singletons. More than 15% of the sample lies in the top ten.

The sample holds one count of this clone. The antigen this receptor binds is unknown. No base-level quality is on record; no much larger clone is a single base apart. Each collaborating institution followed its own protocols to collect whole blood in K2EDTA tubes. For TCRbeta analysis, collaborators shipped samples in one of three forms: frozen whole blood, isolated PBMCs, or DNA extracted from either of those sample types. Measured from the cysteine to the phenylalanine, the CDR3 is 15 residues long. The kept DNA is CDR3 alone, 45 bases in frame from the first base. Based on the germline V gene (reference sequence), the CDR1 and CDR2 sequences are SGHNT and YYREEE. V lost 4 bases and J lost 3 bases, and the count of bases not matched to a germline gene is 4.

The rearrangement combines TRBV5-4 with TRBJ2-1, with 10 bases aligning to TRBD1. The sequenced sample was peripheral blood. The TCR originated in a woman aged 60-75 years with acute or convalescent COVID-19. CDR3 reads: CASSRGQGLYNEQFF. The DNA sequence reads TGTGCCAGCAGCCGGGGACAGGGGCTCTACAATGAGCAGTTCTTC.